This T cell receptor (beta chain) was retrieved from a study of T cell changes during pregnancy in multiple sclerosis. V was clipped by 5 bases and J by 1 base, with 11 bases between them. This CDR3 comprises 14 residues. Germline V lookup: CDR1 SGHTA, CDR2 FQGNSA. Profiling relied on immunoSEQ multiplex PCR, and the TCRdb table lists in-frame clones only, not all of them. The table lists approximately 50,000 clones, 94% of them singletons. Here the sequenced sample was CD4+ T cells from peripheral blood mononuclear cells, taken in the third trimester of pregnancy. The sequence derives from a female donor with multiple sclerosis, enrolled in a pregnancy study. J is TRBJ1-2 and V is TRBV7-2; perhaps TRBD1 as D (6 bases). The CDR3 region has the DNA TGTGCCAGCAGCCCAAAAGGGGGTAACTATGGCTACACCTTC. As protein: CASSPKGGNYGYTF.